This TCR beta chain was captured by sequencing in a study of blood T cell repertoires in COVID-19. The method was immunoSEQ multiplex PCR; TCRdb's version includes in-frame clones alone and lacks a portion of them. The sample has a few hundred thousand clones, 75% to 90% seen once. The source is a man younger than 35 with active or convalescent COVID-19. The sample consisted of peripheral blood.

CDR3 region: CASRSGEWTDTQYF. In DNA, the CDR3 is TGTGCCAGCAGATCGGGGGAGTGGACAGATACGCAGTATTTT. V and J are TRBV9 and TRBJ2-3; tentatively, D is TRBD2 (6 bases). Germline lookup yields CDR1 SGDLS and CDR2 YYNGEE. With 5 bases removed from V and 3 bases from J, the gap between germline ends came to 13 bases. The CDR3 length is 14 residues.